This T cell receptor (beta chain) was obtained from a study of graft-versus-host responses after intestinal transplantation. Germline V gene data show CDR1 as SGHNT and CDR2 as YENEEA. Trimming removed 3 bases from V and 1 base from J, with 3 bases in between. CDR3 length: 12 residues. Findings of the study overall: Allografts of one patient group, those with graft-donor T cell macrochimerism, had high graft-versus-host to host-versus-graft clonal ratios.

Points on this clone: Antigen specificity is unknown.

Assay: immunoSEQ multiplex PCR; the TCRdb copy retains only in-frame clones and omits some. The sample shows around 43,000 clones, 91% of them seen only once. This clonotype was sampled from a human patient who received an intestinal transplant, so some T cells may come from the graft donor. The rearrangement links TRBV11-3 to TRBJ1-1; D gene unclear. The sequences come from PBMCs, collected 524 days after transplant. As DNA, the CDR3 is TGTGCCAGCAGCTTCGGGAACACTGAAGCTTTCTTT. Translating gives CASSFGNTEAFF.